These 14 T cell receptor beta chains share one sample of origin, sequenced in a study of T cells in Graves' hyperthyroidism and ophthalmopathy. Amplified TCR beta CDR3 regions came from RNA transcripts. HTBI primers were employed in a first-round RT-PCR of the TCR CDR3. A single record per CDR3 protein comes from TCRdb applying MiXCR to the multiplex PCR reads. The sample holds about 540,000 distinct CDR3 sequences, around 46% seen once. The sample comprised peripheral blood or thyroid tissue (not recorded which). Receptors originate from a woman younger than 30 with Graves' hyperthyroidism.

A few counts support this clonotype. The chain has TRBV7-9 and TRBJ1-1; weak D call: TRBD1 (6 bases). Germline V gives CDR1 SEHNR, CDR2 FQNEAQ (reference sequence). This CDR3 is 12 amino acids long. The germline V and J ends were trimmed by 6 bases and 10 bases, with 15 bases remaining between them. The CDR3 loop reads CASRKKQGSAFF. In DNA, the CDR3 is TGTGCCAGCAGGAAGAAACAGGGATCAGCTTTCTTT.

This clonotype was seen more than once but under ten times. The genes are TRBV7-8 and TRBJ1-5; D unclear. The germline V gene has CDR1 SGHVS and CDR2 FQNEAQ. With 0 bases removed from V and 8 bases from J, the gap between germline ends came to 14 bases. This CDR3 has 15 residues. CDR3 in amino acids: CASSLAAGVWEPQHF. The CDR3 DNA reads TGTGCCAGCAGCTTAGCGGCTGGGGTCTGGGAGCCCCAGCATTTT.

The chain combines TRBV7-2 with TRBJ2-3, with 7 positions matching TRBD2. The CDR3 has 14 residues. CDR1 SGHTA and CDR2 FQGNSA come from the germline V gene. CDR3 residues: CASSPAGWTDTQYF. The DNA of the CDR3 is TGTGCTTCCTCTCCAGCGGGATGGACAGATACGCAGTATTTT.

This clonotype was detected a few times. This chain joins TRBV12-3 or TRBV12-4 and TRBJ2-7, with 9 nucleotides matching TRBD1. Trimming at V came to 5 bases and at J to 4 bases, leaving 6 bases not matched to a gene. The CDR3 covers 14 residues. Here the CDR3 reads CASSEGQGVYEQYF. The CDR3 coding sequence is TGTGCCAGCAGTGAGGGACAGGGTGTATACGAGCAGTACTTC.

The table lists this clonotype with many counts. V is TRBV7-9 and J is TRBJ2-5; D is unclear. Trimming pared 1 base from V and 3 bases from J, leaving 6 bases between. The CDR3 is made up of 13 amino acids. Per the germline V gene, CDR1 is SEHNR and CDR2 is FQNEAQ (reference sequence). The CDR3 DNA is TGTGCCAGCAGCTTAGAGGGTGAAGAGACCCAGTACTTC. Its translation is CASSLEGEETQYF.

A few counts support this clonotype. CDR3 loop: CASSHGAGVNTEAFF. CDR3 in DNA: TGTGCCAGCAGCCATGGGGCAGGAGTGAACACTGAAGCTTTCTTT. The gene calls are TRBV16 and TRBJ1-1; D is perhaps TRBD1 (5 bases). The CDR3 is made up of 15 amino acids. Germline assignment: CDR1 KGHSY and CDR2 FQNENV. V gave up 3 bases and J gave up 0 bases, with 11 bases separating them.

In the case of this clonotype: With a much larger clone just one base away, this may be a read error. This chain joins TRBV24-1 and TRBJ1-2; no reliable D call. Germline V gives CDR1 KGHDR, CDR2 SFDVKD. This CDR3 is built from 14 residues. As DNA, the CDR3 is TGTGCCACCAGTGATTTGCAGAGAAACTGTGGCTACACCTTC. Translated: CATSDLQRNCGYTF.

This clonotype was counted between two and nine times. This rearrangement joins TRBV5-1 to TRBJ1-5; D gene uncertain. The CDR3 is 15 amino acids. V was pared by 1 base and J by 1 base, with 9 bases between. Germline CDR1 and CDR2: SGHRS and YFSETQ. The CDR3 here is CASSLSDRSNQPQHF. CDR3 bases: TGCGCCAGCAGCTTGAGCGACCGCAGCAATCAGCCCCAGCATTTT.

This clonotype occurred a few times. The chain recombines TRBV7-9 with TRBJ2-7, with D maybe TRBD2 (7 bases). V gave up 4 bases and J gave up 0 bases, with 13 bases separating them. The CDR3 covers 15 residues. In germline, CDR1 is SEHNR, CDR2 FQNEAQ (reference sequence). CDR3 coding DNA: TGTGCCAGCAGCTCAGTGGGAGGGGGCTCCTACGAGCAGTACTTC. It translates to CASSSVGGGSYEQYF.

A few counts support this clonotype. V gene TRBV2 combines with J gene TRBJ2-7, with 12 positions matching TRBD1. Germline CDR1 SNHLY, CDR2 FYNNEI. V shed 5 bases and J 3 bases; nucleotides not matched to a gene: 5. There are 15 residues in the CDR3. CDR3 loop: CASSSGQGAGYEQYF. The CDR3, as DNA: TGTGCCAGCAGTTCGGGACAGGGGGCCGGCTACGAGCAGTACTTC.

This chain joins TRBV11-2 and TRBJ2-6, with 16 bases fitting TRBD2. After removal of 5 bases from V and 0 bases from J, the junction contained 4 bases not matched to a gene. The CDR3 length is 19 residues. CDR1 is SGHAT, CDR2 FQNNGV, per germline. The CDR3 reads CASSPGTSGRASGANVLTF. DNA of the CDR3: TGTGCCAGCAGCCCCGGGACTAGCGGGAGGGCCTCTGGGGCCAACGTCCTGACTTTC.

Worth noting for this clonotype: A read error may be the cause here, since a much bigger clone is one base away. The chain recombines TRBV15 with TRBJ1-1; 7 bases align to TRBD1. The trim removed 5 bases at V and 0 bases at J, leaving 6 bases unmatched. Germline V gene lookup returns CDR1 LNHNV and CDR2 YYDKDF (reference sequence). The CDR3 contains 15 residues. This chain's CDR3 is CATSLGQAMNTEAFF. CDR3 nucleotides: TGTGCCACCAGCCTCGGACAGGCAATGAACACTGAAGCTTTCTTT. Full variable domain (remainder filled in from reference TRBV15 and TRBJ1-1): DAMVIQNPRYQVTQFGKPVTLSCSQTLNHNVMYWYQQKSSQAPKLLFHYYDKDFNNEADTPDNFQSRRPNTSFCFLDIRSPGLGDTAMYLCATSLGQAMNTEAFFGQGTRLTVV.

This clonotype was seen many times. The rearrangement uses TRBV24-1 and TRBJ2-7; the D is unclear. Trimming cost V 7 bases and J 3 bases, with 9 bases left between them. This CDR3 spans 12 amino acids. Germline CDR1 and CDR2: KGHDR and SFDVKD. CDR3 bases: TGTGCCACCAGCGCCGATGGCTACGAGCAGTACTTC. Amino acids: CATSADGYEQYF.

This rearrangement joins TRBV20-1 to TRBJ1-6; TRBD1 might be the D (6 bases). CDR3 size: 14 residues. Germline CDR1 is DFQATT and CDR2 is SNEGSKA (reference sequence). Trimming left V 5 bases short and J 5 bases short, with 13 bases between. The CDR3 bases are TGCAGTGCTCAACAGGGATCCGATAATTCACCCCTCCACTTT. Amino acid sequence: CSAQQGSDNSPLHF.